This T cell receptor (beta chain) was identified in a study of CD8 T cells in Susac syndrome. Roughly 0.45 to 1 ug RNA was reverse transcribed with random hexamers. TCRdb recomputed calls from the immunoSEQ multiplex PCR reads with MiXCR, one row per CDR3 protein. The repertoire consists of 200,000 to 250,000 distinct CDR3 sequences, with about 95% occurring once and the leading ten covering 0.095%. The CDR3 consists of 11 residues. Per germline, CDR1 DFQATT and CDR2 SNEGSKA (reference sequence). V lost 4 bases to trimming and J lost 3 bases, with 6 bases between them. Sequences were obtained from CD4+ T cells from PBMCs. This receptor was taken from a human donor with multiple sclerosis. The rearrangement joins TRBV20-1 to TRBJ1-1; possibly TRBD1 for D (6 bases). CDR3 coding DNA: TGCAGTGCTAAGGGGGACACTGAAGCTTTCTTT. As protein: CSAKGDTEAFF.